Below are 20 T cell receptor beta chains sequenced from a single sample in a study of cytomegalovirus exposure and HLA in healthy donors. The PCR ran on 60 Vbeta and 13 Jbeta primers. Libraries were prepared by immunoSEQ multiplex PCR; TCRdb keeps only in-frame clonotypes and omits some of them. In total, the table holds 50,000 to 60,000 clones. Sequenced input: PBMCs. Source of these receptors: a woman aged 45-65 years in good health and CMV-seropositive.

V is TRBV5-6 and J is TRBJ2-3; no firm D call. The V end was cut by 2 bases, the J end by 2 bases, with 15 bases between. This CDR3 has 16 amino acids. Germline CDR1 is SGHDT and CDR2 is YYEEEE. The CDR3 DNA is TGTGCCAGCAGCTTTTTAGGATTCCAGGCCACAGATACGCAGTATTTT. Its translation: CASSFLGFQATDTQYF. The variable domain in full, with the rest retrieved from reference TRBV5-6 and TRBJ2-3, is DAGVTQSPTHLIKTRGQQVTLRCSPKSGHDTVSWYQQALGQGPQFIFQYYEEEERQRGNFPDRFSGHQFPNYSSELNVNALLLGDSALYLCASSFLGFQATDTQYFGPGTRLTVL.

The chain joins TRBV18 to TRBJ1-5; unclear D gene. The V gene lost 3 bases and the J gene lost 4 bases, with 7 bases spanning the gap. Germline values: CDR1 KGHSH, CDR2 LQKENI. The CDR3 totals 13 residues. As DNA, the CDR3 is TGTGCCAGCTCACCCAGCGCAAATCAGCCCCAGCATTTT. Translating it yields CASSPSANQPQHF. Variable domain in full (rest from reference TRBV18 and TRBJ1-5): NAGVMQNPRHLVRRRGQEARLRCSPMKGHSHVYWYRQLPEEGLKFMVYLQKENIIDESGMPKERFSAEFPKEGPSILRIQQVVRGDSAAYFCASSPSANQPQHFGDGTRLSIL.

A remark on this clone: The junction differs from germline at one of its ends, possibly a read error. The same CDR3 also results from other DNA sequences found in this sample. This chain connects TRBV6-1 to TRBJ1-4; 8 bases align to TRBD1. The germline V gene encodes CDR1 MNHNS and CDR2 SASEGT. The CDR3 covers 15 residues. This chain's CDR3 is CASSQQGVIEEKLFF. The CDR3 DNA sequence: TGTGCCAGCAGTCAACAGGGGGTGATAGAGGAAAAGCTGTTTTTT.

The CDR3 DNA reads TGCGCCAGCAGCCAAGCAGCGCGAGGGTCCTTTCTGTACTTC. This encodes CASSQAARGSFLYF. This sequence joins TRBV4-3 and TRBJ2-7; D may be TRBD2 (5 bases). The CDR3 spans 14 residues. Trimming took off 1 base at V and 12 bases at J, with 19 bases between the two ends. Per germline, CDR1 LGHNA and CDR2 YSLEER.

The chain couples TRBV6-1 to TRBJ1-1, with D unresolved. The CDR3 loop spans 15 amino acids. Germline assignment: CDR1 MNHNS and CDR2 SASEGT. Between the trimmed V and J ends, which lost 2 bases and 3 bases, there was a span of 13 bases. CDR3 sequence (DNA): TGTGCCAGCAGTGAACCCCCCCATCGGGACACTGAAGCTTTCTTT. Translating it yields CASSEPPHRDTEAFF.

V gene TRBV23-1 combines with J gene TRBJ1-5; D gene ambiguous. TRBV23-1 qualifies as an ORF whose function is uncertain. The germline V and J ends were trimmed by 2 bases and 5 bases, with 10 bases remaining between them. CDR3 size: 14 residues. The CDR3 DNA reads TGCGCCAGCAGTCAACCCCCCGGGGATCAGCCCCAGCATTTT. Amino acid sequence: CASSQPPGDQPQHF.

This chain uses TRBV18 with TRBJ1-2, with no clear D. The germline V and J ends were trimmed by 3 bases and 0 bases, with 14 bases remaining between them. The CDR3 totals 16 residues. The V gene's germline CDR1 is KGHSH and CDR2 LQKENI. The CDR3 spells CASSPYGVDPNYGYTF. DNA of the CDR3: TGTGCCAGCTCACCTTACGGGGTAGATCCTAACTATGGCTACACCTTC.

The chain is built from TRBV6-5 and TRBJ2-1, with TRBD2 as a possible D gene (6 bases). V was clipped by 2 bases and J by 9 bases, with 14 bases between them. The CDR3 runs 14 residues. Per germline, CDR1 MNHEY and CDR2 SVGAGI. The CDR3 protein is CASSYRGGPSEQFF. The CDR3 DNA follows: TGTGCCAGCAGTTACCGCGGAGGGCCGAGTGAGCAGTTCTTC.

V is TRBV19 and J is TRBJ1-1; 7 nucleotides align to TRBD1. V gave up 7 bases and J gave up 1 base; unmatched junction bases: 3. The germline CDR1 and CDR2 sequences are LNHDA and SQIVND (reference sequence). CDR3 size: 13 residues. This CDR3 is CASKDRQNTEAFF. CDR3 in DNA: TGTGCCAGTAAGGACAGGCAGAACACTGAAGCTTTCTTT.

The V call is TRBV7-8, the J call TRBJ2-3; maybe TRBD2 (7 bases). In germline, CDR1 is SGHVS, CDR2 FQNEAQ. V was trimmed by 1 base and J by 0 bases, leaving 11 bases between them. This CDR3 is 16 amino acids long. CDR3 nucleotide sequence: TGTGCCAGCAGCTTAGGGCGGGGGCCGAGCACAGATACGCAGTATTTT. Protein sequence: CASSLGRGPSTDTQYF.

The J gene is TRBJ1-4, the V gene TRBV5-6; no clear D. The CDR3 is 11 residues long. Trimming removed 7 bases from V and 10 bases from J, with 11 bases in between. Germline values: CDR1 SGHDT, CDR2 YYEEEE. The chain's CDR3 is CASSVEAKLFF. The DNA for the CDR3 is TGTGCCAGCTCCGTGGAGGCAAAACTGTTTTTT.

The chain joins TRBV7-9 to TRBJ2-5, with D possibly matching TRBD1 (5 bases). V lost 4 bases to trimming and J lost 3 bases, with 15 bases between them. The germline CDR1 and CDR2 sequences are SEHNR and FQNEAQ (reference sequence). The CDR3 length is 15 residues. Here the CDR3 reads CASSYVAVGEETQYF. CDR3 coding DNA: TGTGCCAGCAGCTACGTGGCGGTAGGGGAAGAGACCCAGTACTTC. The full variable domain, completed using reference TRBV7-9 and TRBJ2-5, is DTGVSQNPRHKITKRGQNVTFRCDPISEHNRLYWYRQTLGQGPEFLTYFQNEAQLEKSRLLSDRFSAERPKGSFSTLEIQRTEQGDSAMYLCASSYVAVGEETQYFGPGTRLLVL.

V gene TRBV7-6 combines with J gene TRBJ1-2; no firm D call. The V and J ends lost 3 bases and 8 bases respectively, with 13 bases between them. Germline CDR1 and CDR2: SGHVS and FNYEAQ. The CDR3 is 13 amino acids. CDR3 residues: CASSFSTLGGYTF. The DNA for the CDR3 is TGTGCCAGCAGCTTCTCCACGCTAGGAGGCTACACCTTC.

The chain recombines TRBV7-2 with TRBJ2-5; TRBD2 matches 14 bases. V lost 5 bases and J lost 5; bases outside the gene matches: 10. The CDR3 length is 17 residues. Germline values: CDR1 SGHTA, CDR2 FQGNSA. The CDR3 nucleotides are TGTGCCAGCAGCCCGCCCGGACTAGCGGGGGGAGTGGAGACCCAGTACTTC. This encodes CASSPPGLAGGVETQYF.

The chain joins TRBV7-9 to TRBJ2-7, with D possibly being TRBD2 (5 bases). Trimming took off 5 bases at V and 3 bases at J, with 20 bases between the two ends. This CDR3 comprises 16 residues. Germline V gives CDR1 SEHNR, CDR2 FQNEAQ (reference sequence). The CDR3 here is CASSLRQGGSIYEQYF. For the CDR3, the DNA is TGTGCCAGCAGCCTTAGACAAGGAGGATCCATCTACGAGCAGTACTTC.

The chain carries TRBV6-1 and TRBJ2-7; tentatively, D is TRBD1 (5 bases). The germline V and J ends were trimmed by 2 bases and 2 bases, with 10 bases remaining between them. CDR1 and CDR2 from the germline V gene are MNHNS and SASEGT. The CDR3 covers 14 residues. For the CDR3, the DNA is TGTGCCAGCAGTGAATGGAGACAGACCTACGAGCAGTACTTC. Protein sequence: CASSEWRQTYEQYF.

The chain links TRBV30 to TRBJ2-3; 14 bases map to TRBD2. CDR1 is GTSNPN and CDR2 is SVGIG in the germline V gene (reference sequence). The CDR3 runs 15 residues. Germline trimming cut 0 bases from V and 5 bases from J; bases unmatched to any gene: 1. This CDR3 is CAWSVGLAGGDTQYF. The CDR3 DNA reads as TGTGCCTGGAGTGTAGGACTAGCGGGGGGAGATACGCAGTATTTT.

The chain has TRBV9 and TRBJ2-1, with 7 bases aligning to TRBD1. Germline V CDR1 and CDR2: SGDLS, YYNGEE. J was trimmed by 5 bases and V by 3 bases; bases with no gene match: 5. The CDR3 is 14 amino acids. CDR3 sequence: CASSAETGDNEQFF. Written as DNA, the CDR3 is TGTGCCAGCAGCGCCGAAACAGGGGACAATGAGCAGTTCTTC.

The chain is built from TRBV5-6 and TRBJ2-1, with D unclear. The germline gives CDR1 SGHDT, CDR2 YYEEEE. The CDR3 runs 12 residues. V shed 5 bases and J shed 7 bases, with 10 bases lying between them. CDR3: CASSSRSNEQFF. The DNA of the CDR3 is TGTGCCAGCAGTTCGAGATCTAATGAGCAGTTCTTC.

The chain recombines TRBV4-3 with TRBJ2-1, with 10 bases fitting TRBD1. CDR1 is LGHNA and CDR2 is YSLEER in the germline V gene. J was trimmed by 0 bases and V by 0 bases; bases with no gene match: 2. The CDR3 consists of 17 residues. The CDR3 nucleotides are TGCGCCAGCAGCCAAGAGGGACAGGGGAGCTCCTACAATGAGCAGTTCTTC. Encoded protein: CASSQEGQGSSYNEQFF.